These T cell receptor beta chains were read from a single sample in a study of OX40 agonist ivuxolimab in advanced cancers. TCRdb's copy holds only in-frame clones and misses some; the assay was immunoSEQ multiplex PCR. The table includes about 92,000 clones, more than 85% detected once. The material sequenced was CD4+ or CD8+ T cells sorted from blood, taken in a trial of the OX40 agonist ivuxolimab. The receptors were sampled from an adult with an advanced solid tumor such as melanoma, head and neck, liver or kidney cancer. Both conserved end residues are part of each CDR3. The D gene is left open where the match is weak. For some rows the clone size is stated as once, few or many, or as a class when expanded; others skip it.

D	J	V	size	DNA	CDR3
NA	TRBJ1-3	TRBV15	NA	TGTGCCACCAGCAGAGAGGGGGGAAGCTCTGGAAACACCATATATTTT	CATSREGGSSGNTIYF
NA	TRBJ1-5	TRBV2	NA	TGTGCCAGCAGTAGAGGGGCGAATAGCAATCAGCCCCAGCATTTT	CASSRGANSNQPQHF
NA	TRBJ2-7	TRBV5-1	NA	TGCGCCAGCAGCTTGGTGGTACAACCCTACGAGCAGTACTTC	CASSLVVQPYEQYF
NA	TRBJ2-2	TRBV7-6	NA	TGTGCCAGCAGCGGACTGTCAGGGGAGCTGTTTTTT	CASSGLSGELFF
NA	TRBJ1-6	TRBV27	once	TGTGCCAGCAGTTTGTGGGGACGGTCCTCCTATAATTCACCCCTCCACTTT	CASSLWGRSSYNSPLHF
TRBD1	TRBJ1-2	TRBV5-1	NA	TGCGCCAGCAGCTCCGACAGGGGTTTGCTAGGCTACACCTTC	CASSSDRGLLGYTF
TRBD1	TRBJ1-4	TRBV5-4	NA	TGTGCCAGCAGCATGGGACAGAGCCAACCAGAAAAACTGTTTTTT	CASSMGQSQPEKLFF
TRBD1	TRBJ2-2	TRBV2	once	TGTGCCAGCAGTATGGGACAGGGAACCGGGGAGCCGTTTTTT	CASSMGQGTGEPFF
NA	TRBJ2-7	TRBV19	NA	TGTGCCAGTAGTATCGGGAGGCCGGGACAGGCAATCTACGAGCAGTACTTC	CASSIGRPGQAIYEQYF
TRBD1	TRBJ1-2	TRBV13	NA	TGTGCCAGCAGCCCACTTCCGGGACAGGGGGCACTTGGCTACACCTTC	CASSPLPGQGALGYTF
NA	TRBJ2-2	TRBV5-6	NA	TGTGCCAGCAGCACGAAGACAGGGGAGGGAACCGGGGAGCTGTTTTTT	CASSTKTGEGTGELFF
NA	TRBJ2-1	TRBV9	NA	TGTGCCAGCAGCCCCCGGGGGGCGGCAAGCTACAATGAGCAGTTCTTC	CASSPRGAASYNEQFF
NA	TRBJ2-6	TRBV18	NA	TGTGCCAGCTCACAGTTCTCTGGGGCCAACGTCCTGACTTTC	CASSQFSGANVLTF
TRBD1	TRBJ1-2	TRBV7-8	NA	TGTGCCAGCAGCTTATTGACGGGACAGCCGAACTATGGCTACACCTTC	CASSLLTGQPNYGYTF
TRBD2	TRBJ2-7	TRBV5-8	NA	TGTGCCAGCAGCTTGTTCAGTCTAGCGGGGGACGAGCAGTACTTC	CASSLFSLAGDEQYF
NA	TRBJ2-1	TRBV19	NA	TGTGCCAGCGCTCTAGGGGGGGCGCAGAATGAGCAGTTCTTC	CASALGGAQNEQFF
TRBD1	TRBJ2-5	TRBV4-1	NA	TGCGCCAGCAGCCAAAACACCCGAAGGGACAGGGGGCGAGAGACCCAGTACTTC	CASSQNTRRDRGRETQYF
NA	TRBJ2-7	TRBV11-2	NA	TGTGCCAGCAGCTTAAACAGGGATGTCCACGAGCAGTACTTC	CASSLNRDVHEQYF
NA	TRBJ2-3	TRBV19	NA	TGTGCCAGTAGTATTCGGACGGCAACTAGCACAGATACGCAGTATTTT	CASSIRTATSTDTQYF
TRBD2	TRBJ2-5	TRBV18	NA	TGTGCCAGCTCACTCGCAGGGACTAGCGAGATCCAAGAGACCCAGTACTTC	CASSLAGTSEIQETQYF
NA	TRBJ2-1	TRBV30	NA	TGTGCCTGGAGTGGTTCGGCAGGGGGAAGGACTAGCCCTCAGAAGTCCTCCTACAATGAGCAGTTCTTC	CAWSGSAGGRTSPQKSSYNEQFF
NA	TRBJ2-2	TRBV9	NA	TGTGCCAGCAGCGCTATAGGGACCGGGGAGCTGTTTTTT	CASSAIGTGELFF
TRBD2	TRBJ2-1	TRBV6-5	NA	TGTGCCAGCAGTTACTCTTTCCTAGCGGGAAGTGAGCAGTTCTTC	CASSYSFLAGSEQFF
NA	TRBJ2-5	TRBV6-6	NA	TGTGCCAGCAGTTACTCGGGAGTAGGAAAAGAGACCCAGTACTTC	CASSYSGVGKETQYF
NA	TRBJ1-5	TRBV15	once	TGTGCCACCCGAAGAGGGGGGAATAGCAATCAGCCCCAGCATTTT	CATRRGGNSNQPQHF
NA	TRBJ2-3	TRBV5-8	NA	TGTGCCAGCAGCTTGGTTCGGCTCGCAGATACGCAGTATTTT	CASSLVRLADTQYF
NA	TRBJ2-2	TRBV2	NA	TGTGCCAGCAGCCCCAGATGGAGCGGGGAGCTGTTTTTT	CASSPRWSGELFF
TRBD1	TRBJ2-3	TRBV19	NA	TGTGCCAGTAGTCCCCACAGGGGCGTATCGGGTACGCAGTATTTT	CASSPHRGVSGTQYF
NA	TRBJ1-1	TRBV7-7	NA	TGTGCCCGGCGGGGGGCTGAAGCTTTCTTT	CARRGAEAFF
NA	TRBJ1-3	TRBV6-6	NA	TGTGCCAGCAGTACCACGGGACTTCTTTCTGGAAACACCATATATTTT	CASSTTGLLSGNTIYF
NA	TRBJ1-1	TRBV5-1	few	TGCGCCAGCAGCTCCGGGACTGATGAAGCTTTCTTT	CASSSGTDEAFF
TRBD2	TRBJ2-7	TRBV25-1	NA	TGTGCCAGCAGACGACTAGCCCACTACGAGCAGTACTTC	CASRRLAHYEQYF
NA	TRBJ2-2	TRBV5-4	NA	TGTGCCAGCAGCGGGCCCTTGGAAGCCGGGGAGCTGTTTTTT	CASSGPLEAGELFF